What follows is one T cell receptor (beta chain) and its context. What antigen it recognizes has not been identified. No much larger clonotype is one base removed from it; base qualities were not supplied. These data belong to a study of blood T cell repertoires in COVID-19 (dated by TCRdb to 2020 to 2021). Study-wide context: Samples from collaborators originated in the United States, Italy and Spain and spanned both the acute and convalescent phases of COVID-19. The prospective study material was composed of cDNA or gDNA derived from T cells, B-cell-depleted T cells, or PBMCs. Deeply sampled blood TCRbeta repertoires from subjects exposed to, actively infected with, or recovered from COVID-19 were included in the dataset. The repertoires were released in a freely available public database meant as a resource for research on the immune response to SARS-CoV-2. Samples were obtained from the ongoing ImmuneRACE study (first 160 participants) and from over 1,000 subjects provided by 6 global collaborators. Nearly every sample came with metadata listing a de-identified subject ID, COVID-19 status, age in years and sex. Where available, HLA class I and class II types were obtained from metadata supplied by the sample provider rather than from assay-based typing.

Collaborating institutions collected whole blood in K2EDTA tubes following their own protocols. For TCRbeta analysis, collaborator samples were shipped as frozen whole blood, as isolated PBMCs, or as DNA extracted from either sample type. TCRbeta CDR3 regions were amplified from genomic DNA by means of the immunoSEQ Assay, a bias-controlled multiplex PCR. Per the authors' processing: The number of nucleated cells in each sample was estimated by amplification of reference gene primers within the assay. To quantify the absolute abundance of each unique TCRbeta CDR3 rearrangement, sequence reads were collapsed and filtered. Productive Simpson clonality was computed per sample as the square root of Simpson's diversity index over productive rearrangements. The immuneACCESS repertoire file appears here via TCRdb, limited to in-frame rearrangements. These files lack a portion of the clones; in checked studies, under half of the deficit traces to unresolved V genes, and the cause of the others is not known. The V and J calls and clone size were taken over from that table, and D and trimming were inferred from the DNA. The table for this sample lists around 45,000 clones; 75% to 85% of them were counted only once. The ten largest clonotypes hold 7% to 10% of the sample.

Here is what the overall study found, with its caveats: How much clinical and demographic metadata was included differed by source and by participant, and the metadata was provided uncurated.

CDR1 MDHEN and CDR2 SYDVKM were looked up in the germline V gene. V loses 8 bases, J loses 6 bases, and the germline ends lie 27 bases apart. The CDR3 measures 17 amino acids from cysteine to phenylalanine. Kept here is only the CDR3 DNA, which spans 51 bases and is read in frame from base 1. Sequencing used peripheral blood. This clonotype was sampled from a man older than 75 in a cohort sampled during active COVID-19. The V and J genes are TRBV28 and TRBJ2-3; the best D guess is TRBD2, with 6 bases matching. CDR3 loop: CASHSPSSGAFRDTQYF. The DNA sequence is as follows: TGTGCCAGCCATTCCCCTTCTTCGGGAGCCTTCAGGGATACGCAGTATTTT.